The 5 T cell receptor beta chains in this list originate from one sample, sequenced in a study of cytomegalovirus exposure and HLA in healthy donors. A multiplex PCR was run with 60 Vbeta primers and 13 Jbeta primers. Sequencing was performed with immunoSEQ multiplex PCR; in TCRdb, only in-frame clones are kept and a portion is missing. Among under 200,000 clones listed, over 60% were seen once. Sequencing was carried out using PBMCs. The receptor source for this set is a woman aged 50 to 60 in good health and CMV-seronegative.

This clone was seen just once. The J gene is TRBJ1-1, the V gene TRBV11-2; D gene ambiguous. Deletions cut 3 bases from V and 10 bases from J, with 12 bases between. This CDR3 region has 12 residues. CDR1 is SGHAT and CDR2 is FQNNGV in the germline V gene. The CDR3 region has the DNA TGTGCCAGCAGCTTCCTTTCACCCGGAGCTTTCTTT. Protein: CASSFLSPGAFF. The full variable domain, rest sourced from reference TRBV11-2 and TRBJ1-1, is EAGVAQSPRYKIIEKRQSVAFWCNPISGHATLYWYQQILGQGPKLLIQFQNNGVVDDSQLPKDRFSAERLKGVDSTLKIQPAKLEDSAVYLCASSFLSPGAFFGQGTRLTVV.

This chain links TRBV30 with TRBJ2-5, with D unresolved. The closer fit of TRBJ2-7 to the DNA end suggests the J call may be wrong. The length of the CDR3 is 11 residues. The V gene's germline CDR1 is GTSNPN and CDR2 SVGIG (reference sequence). CDR3 residues: CACQTRYEQYF. Written as DNA, the CDR3 is TGTGCCTGCCAGACACGTTACGAGCAGTACTTC.

The chain recombines TRBV18 with TRBJ1-5; D might be TRBD1 (6 bases). V was shortened by 3 bases and J by 6 bases, with 18 bases between the two germline ends. The CDR3 covers 16 residues. CDR1 and CDR2 (germline): KGHSH, LQKENI. CDR3 loop: CASSPTTGNRGQPQHF. DNA of the CDR3: TGTGCCAGCTCACCTACTACAGGGAATCGGGGTCAGCCCCAGCATTTT.

As DNA, the CDR3 is TGTGCCAGTAGATTAGCGGGGAGCTCCTACAATGAGCAGTTCTTC. Its translation is CASRLAGSSYNEQFF. The chain has TRBV19 and TRBJ2-1, with 8 bases aligning to TRBD2. The CDR3 runs 15 residues. V was clipped by 6 bases and J by 0 bases; unmatched bases: 4. Germline assignment: CDR1 LNHDA and CDR2 SQIVND (reference sequence). The variable domain in full, completed from reference TRBV19 and TRBJ2-1, reads DGGITQSPKYLFRKEGQNVTLSCEQNLNHDAMYWYRQDPGQGLRLIYYSQIVNDFQKGDIAEGYSVSREKKESFPLTVTSAQKNPTAFYLCASRLAGSSYNEQFFGPGTRLTVL.

This clone was picked up one time. V usage is TRBV28 and J usage is TRBJ1-1; tentatively, D is TRBD1 (5 bases). Germline V gene data show CDR1 as MDHEN and CDR2 as SYDVKM. The CDR3 contains 14 residues. The V end was cut by 3 bases, the J end by 3 bases, with 11 bases between. CDR3 region: CASSFQGMYTEAFF. As DNA, the CDR3 is TGTGCCAGCAGTTTCCAGGGAATGTACACTGAAGCTTTCTTT.